This T cell receptor beta chain was found in a study of blood T cell repertoires in COVID-19 (dated by TCRdb to 2018 to 2021). In terms of the full investigation: The collaborator samples originated in the United States, Italy and Spain and spanned the acute and convalescent phases of COVID-19. A de-identified subject ID, COVID-19 status, age in years and sex were almost always included in the sample metadata. HLA class I and class II types, where available, came from metadata supplied by the sample provider rather than from assay-based typing. The repertoires were made available in a free public database intended to serve as a resource for research on the immune response to SARS-CoV-2. Deeply sampled blood TCRbeta repertoires from subjects exposed to, actively infected with, or recovered from COVID-19 were included in the dataset. The material from the prospective study consisted of cDNA or gDNA derived from T cells, B-cell-depleted T cells, or PBMCs. Samples were obtained from the ongoing ImmuneRACE study (first 160 participants) and from 1,254 subjects provided by 6 global collaborators.

Here is what the overall study found, with its caveats: The quantity of clinical and demographic metadata differed by source and by participant and was supplied without curation.

Cut back by 1 base and 1 base, the V and J ends lie 7 bases apart. From the cysteine up to the phenylalanine, the CDR3 has a length of 13 residues. The CDR3 DNA has 39 bases and is translated from base 1. CDR1 SQVTM and CDR2 ANQGSEA are derived from the germline V gene. In the prospective study, participants were roughly 18 to 100 years old, resided in under 30 geographic areas of the United States, and were enrolled through a virtual design. Cohort assignment in the prospective study relied on participant-reported clinical history from a screening survey and a study questionnaire. Exposed participants had been in contact, within 2 weeks of entering the study, with a person who had a PCR-confirmed or clinician-diagnosed case of COVID-19. Each participant in the prospective study had whole blood, serum and a nasopharyngeal or oropharyngeal swab collected by mobile phlebotomists. Participants in the prospective study had the option to provide additional blood draws and questionnaires over a 2-month period. Prospective study blood samples were shipped either frozen or at room temperature before DNA extraction.

TCRbeta CDR3 regions were amplified from genomic DNA using the immunoSEQ Assay, a bias-controlled multiplex PCR. The authors' pipeline ran thus. The number of nucleated cells in each sample was estimated from the amplification of reference gene primers within the assay. Sequence reads were collapsed and filtered to measure the absolute abundance of every unique TCRbeta CDR3 rearrangement. For each sample, productive Simpson clonality was calculated as the square root of Simpson's diversity index across productive rearrangements. The clones in this table, taken by TCRdb from immuneACCESS, are in-frame only. Not every clone is retained; where verified, under half of the shortfall comes from an unresolved V gene, and the cause of the rest is unknown. D and trimming were read from the DNA, whereas the V and J calls and clone size are those reported in that table. This sample comprises under 250,000 clones, 75% to 90% of them detected only once. The biggest ten clones account for roughly 3% of the sample.

As concerns this clone: Its antigen target is currently unknown. No quality values exist for individual bases; no much larger clone is one base distant.

The sequence links TRBV29-1 to TRBJ1-1; there is no confident call for the D gene. The source of this sequence is a woman in her forties who had been exposed to COVID-19. The material sequenced was PBMCs or T cells enriched from blood (not recorded which). The bases are TGCAGCGTTGAAGTCTCAGGGAACACTGAAGCTTTCTTT. Translation gives CSVEVSGNTEAFF.